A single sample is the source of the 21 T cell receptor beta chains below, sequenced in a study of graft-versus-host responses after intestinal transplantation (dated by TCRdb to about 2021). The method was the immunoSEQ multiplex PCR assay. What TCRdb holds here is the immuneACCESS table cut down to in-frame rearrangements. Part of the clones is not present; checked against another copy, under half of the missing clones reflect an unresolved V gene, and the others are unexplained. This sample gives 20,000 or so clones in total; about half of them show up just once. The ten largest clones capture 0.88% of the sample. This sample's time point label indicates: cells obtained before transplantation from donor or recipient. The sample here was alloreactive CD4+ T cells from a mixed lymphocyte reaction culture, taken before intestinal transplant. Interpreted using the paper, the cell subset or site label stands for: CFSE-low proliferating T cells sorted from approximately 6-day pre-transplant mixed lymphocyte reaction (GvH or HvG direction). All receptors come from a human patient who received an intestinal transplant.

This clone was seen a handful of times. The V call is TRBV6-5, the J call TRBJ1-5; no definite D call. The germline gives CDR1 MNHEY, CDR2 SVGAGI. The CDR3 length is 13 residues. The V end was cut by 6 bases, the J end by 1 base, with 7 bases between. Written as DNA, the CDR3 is TGTGCCAGCAGATCCGGGAGCAATCAGCCCCAGCATTTT. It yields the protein CASRSGSNQPQHF.

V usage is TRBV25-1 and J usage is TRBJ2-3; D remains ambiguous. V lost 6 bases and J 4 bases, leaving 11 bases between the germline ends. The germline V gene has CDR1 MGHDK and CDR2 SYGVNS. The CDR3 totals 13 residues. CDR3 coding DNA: TGTGCCAGCAGCCCATGGGCCGCAGATACGCAGTATTTT. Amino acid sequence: CASSPWAADTQYF.

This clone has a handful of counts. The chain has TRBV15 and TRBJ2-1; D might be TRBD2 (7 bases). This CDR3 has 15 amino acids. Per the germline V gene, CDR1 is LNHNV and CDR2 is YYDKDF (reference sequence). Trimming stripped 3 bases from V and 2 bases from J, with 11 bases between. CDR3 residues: CATSRAGAPYNEQFF. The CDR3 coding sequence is TGTGCCACCAGCAGGGCGGGGGCCCCCTACAATGAGCAGTTCTTC.

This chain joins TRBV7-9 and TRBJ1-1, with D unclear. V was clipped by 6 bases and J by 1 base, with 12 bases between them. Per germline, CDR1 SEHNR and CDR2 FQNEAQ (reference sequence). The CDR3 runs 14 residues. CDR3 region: CASSRVTENTEAFF. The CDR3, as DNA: TGTGCCAGCAGTCGCGTAACAGAGAACACTGAAGCTTTCTTT.

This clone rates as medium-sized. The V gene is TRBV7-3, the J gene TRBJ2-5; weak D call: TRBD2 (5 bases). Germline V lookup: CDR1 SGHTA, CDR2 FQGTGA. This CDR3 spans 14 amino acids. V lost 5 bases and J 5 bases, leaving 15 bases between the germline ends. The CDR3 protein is CASSPRASGETQYF. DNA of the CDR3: TGTGCCAGCAGCCCCCGGGCCTCGGGGGAGACCCAGTACTTC.

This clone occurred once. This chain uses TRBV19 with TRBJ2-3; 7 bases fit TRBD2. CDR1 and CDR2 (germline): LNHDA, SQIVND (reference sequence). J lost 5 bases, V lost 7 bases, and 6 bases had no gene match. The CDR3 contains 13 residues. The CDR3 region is CASIGGGRDTQYF. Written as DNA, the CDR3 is TGTGCCAGTATTGGGGGGGGTCGAGATACGCAGTATTTT.

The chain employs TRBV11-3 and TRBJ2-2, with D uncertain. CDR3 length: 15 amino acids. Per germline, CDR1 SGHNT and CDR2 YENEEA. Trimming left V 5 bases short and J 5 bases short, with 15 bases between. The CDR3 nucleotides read TGTGCCAGCAGCGCAGCTCCGGGTAGTACCGGGGAGCTGTTTTTT. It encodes CASSAAPGSTGELFF.

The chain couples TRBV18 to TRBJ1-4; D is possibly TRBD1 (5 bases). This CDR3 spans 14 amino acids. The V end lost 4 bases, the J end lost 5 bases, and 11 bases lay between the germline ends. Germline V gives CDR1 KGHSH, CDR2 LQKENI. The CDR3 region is CASSRGVPNEKLFF. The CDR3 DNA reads TGTGCCAGCTCACGGGGGGTCCCCAATGAAAAACTGTTTTTT.

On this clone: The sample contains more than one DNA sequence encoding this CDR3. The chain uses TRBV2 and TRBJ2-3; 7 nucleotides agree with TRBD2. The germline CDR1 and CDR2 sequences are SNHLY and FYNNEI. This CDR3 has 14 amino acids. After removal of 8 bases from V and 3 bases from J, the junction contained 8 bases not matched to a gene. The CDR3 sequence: CASALGGVTDTQYF. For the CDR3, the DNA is TGTGCCAGCGCCTTGGGAGGGGTGACAGATACGCAGTATTTT.

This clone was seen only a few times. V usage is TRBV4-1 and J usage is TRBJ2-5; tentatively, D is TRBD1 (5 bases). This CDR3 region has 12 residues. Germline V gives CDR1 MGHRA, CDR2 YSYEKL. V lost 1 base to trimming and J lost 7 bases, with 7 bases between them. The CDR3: CASSQVQGTQYF. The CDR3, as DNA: TGCGCCAGCAGCCAAGTTCAGGGGACCCAGTACTTC.

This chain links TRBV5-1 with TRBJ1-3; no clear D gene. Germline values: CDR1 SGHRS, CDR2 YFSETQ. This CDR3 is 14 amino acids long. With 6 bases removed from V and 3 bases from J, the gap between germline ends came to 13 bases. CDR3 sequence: CASMTGSSGNTIYF. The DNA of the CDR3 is TGCGCCAGCATGACGGGATCGAGTGGAAACACCATATATTTT.

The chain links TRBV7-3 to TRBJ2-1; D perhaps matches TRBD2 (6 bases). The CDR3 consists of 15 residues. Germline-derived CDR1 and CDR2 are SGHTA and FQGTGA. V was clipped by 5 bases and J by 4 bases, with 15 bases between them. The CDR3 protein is CASSLGLPGYNEQFF. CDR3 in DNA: TGTGCCAGCAGCCTGGGACTCCCGGGGTACAATGAGCAGTTCTTC. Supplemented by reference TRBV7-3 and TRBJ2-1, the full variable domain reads GAGVSQTPSNKVTEKGKYVELRCDPISGHTALYWYRQSLGQGPEFLIYFQGTGAADDSGLPNDRFFAVRPEGSVSTLKIQRTERGDSAVYLCASSLGLPGYNEQFFGPGTRLTVL.

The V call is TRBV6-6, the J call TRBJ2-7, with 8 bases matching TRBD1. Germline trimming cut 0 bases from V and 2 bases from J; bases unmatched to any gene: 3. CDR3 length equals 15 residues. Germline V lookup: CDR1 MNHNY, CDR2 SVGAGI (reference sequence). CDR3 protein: CASSYSGQVTYEQYF. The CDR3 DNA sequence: TGTGCCAGCAGTTACTCGGGACAGGTCACCTACGAGCAGTACTTC.

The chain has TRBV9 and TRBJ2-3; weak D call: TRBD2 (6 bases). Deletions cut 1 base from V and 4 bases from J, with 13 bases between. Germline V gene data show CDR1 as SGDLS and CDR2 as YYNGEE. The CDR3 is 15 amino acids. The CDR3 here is CASSVFAGRSDTQYF. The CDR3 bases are TGTGCCAGCAGCGTATTCGCGGGGAGGTCAGATACGCAGTATTTT. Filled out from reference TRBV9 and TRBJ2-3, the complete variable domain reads DSGVTQTPKHLITATGQRVTLRCSPRSGDLSVYWYQQSLDQGLQFLIQYYNGEERAKGNILERFSAQQFPDLHSELNLSSLELGDSALYFCASSVFAGRSDTQYFGPGTRLTVL.

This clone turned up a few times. CDR3 residues: CASSPGQGWGTQYF. CDR3 DNA: TGCGCCAGCAGCCCGGGACAGGGGTGGGGGACCCAGTACTTC. This chain connects TRBV5-1 to TRBJ2-5, with 10 bases aligning to TRBD1. Germline CDR1 and CDR2: SGHRS and YFSETQ. The CDR3 spans 14 residues. The V segment lost 4 bases and the J segment 7 bases; nucleotides outside the gene matches: 7. Full variable domain (rest looked up from reference TRBV5-1 and TRBJ2-5): KAGVTQTPRYLIKTRGQQVTLSCSPISGHRSVSWYQQTPGQGLQFLFEYFSETQRNKGNFPGRFSGRQFSNSRSEMNVSTLELGDSALYLCASSPGQGWGTQYFGPGTRLLVL.

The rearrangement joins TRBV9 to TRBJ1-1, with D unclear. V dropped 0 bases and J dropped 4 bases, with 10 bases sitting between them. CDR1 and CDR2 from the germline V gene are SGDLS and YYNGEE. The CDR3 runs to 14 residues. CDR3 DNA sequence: TGTGCCAGCAGCGTAGATCTCTCCTCCACTGAAGCTTTCTTT. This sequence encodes CASSVDLSSTEAFF.

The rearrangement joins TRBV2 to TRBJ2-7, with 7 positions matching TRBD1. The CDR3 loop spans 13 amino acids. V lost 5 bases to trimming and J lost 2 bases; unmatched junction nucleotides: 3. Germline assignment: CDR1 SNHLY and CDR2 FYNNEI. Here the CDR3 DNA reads TGTGCCAGCAGTTTCGGACAGGCCTACGAGCAGTACTTC. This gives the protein CASSFGQAYEQYF.

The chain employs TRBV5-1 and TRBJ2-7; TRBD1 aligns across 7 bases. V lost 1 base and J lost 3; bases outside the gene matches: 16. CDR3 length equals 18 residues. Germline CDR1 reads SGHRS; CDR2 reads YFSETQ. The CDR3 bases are TGCGCCAGCAGCTTGTTTGTCCCCCCCGGGACAGCTCACTACGAGCAGTACTTC. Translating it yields CASSLFVPPGTAHYEQYF. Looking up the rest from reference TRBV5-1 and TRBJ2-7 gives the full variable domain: KAGVTQTPRYLIKTRGQQVTLSCSPISGHRSVSWYQQTPGQGLQFLFEYFSETQRNKGNFPGRFSGRQFSNSRSEMNVSTLELGDSALYLCASSLFVPPGTAHYEQYFGPGTRLTVT.

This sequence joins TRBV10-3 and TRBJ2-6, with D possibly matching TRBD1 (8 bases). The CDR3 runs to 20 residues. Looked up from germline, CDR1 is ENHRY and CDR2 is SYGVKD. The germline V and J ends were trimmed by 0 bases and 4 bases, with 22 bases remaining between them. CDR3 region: CAISESRGSGTGAGANVLTF. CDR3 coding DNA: TGTGCCATCAGTGAGTCGCGGGGGTCCGGGACAGGAGCCGGGGCCAACGTCCTGACTTTC.

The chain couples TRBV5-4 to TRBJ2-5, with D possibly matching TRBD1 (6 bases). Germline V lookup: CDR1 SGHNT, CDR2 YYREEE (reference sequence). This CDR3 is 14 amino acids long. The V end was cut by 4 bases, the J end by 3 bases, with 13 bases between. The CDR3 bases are TGTGCCAGCAGCGGTTGGACAGCCAAAGAGACCCAGTACTTC. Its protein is CASSGWTAKETQYF.

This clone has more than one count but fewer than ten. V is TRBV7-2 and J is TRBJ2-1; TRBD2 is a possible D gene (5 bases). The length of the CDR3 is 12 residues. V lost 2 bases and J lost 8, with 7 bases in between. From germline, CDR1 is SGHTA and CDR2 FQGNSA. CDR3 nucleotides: TGTGCCAGCAGCTTAAGCGGTTATGAGCAGTTCTTC. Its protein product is CASSLSGYEQFF.